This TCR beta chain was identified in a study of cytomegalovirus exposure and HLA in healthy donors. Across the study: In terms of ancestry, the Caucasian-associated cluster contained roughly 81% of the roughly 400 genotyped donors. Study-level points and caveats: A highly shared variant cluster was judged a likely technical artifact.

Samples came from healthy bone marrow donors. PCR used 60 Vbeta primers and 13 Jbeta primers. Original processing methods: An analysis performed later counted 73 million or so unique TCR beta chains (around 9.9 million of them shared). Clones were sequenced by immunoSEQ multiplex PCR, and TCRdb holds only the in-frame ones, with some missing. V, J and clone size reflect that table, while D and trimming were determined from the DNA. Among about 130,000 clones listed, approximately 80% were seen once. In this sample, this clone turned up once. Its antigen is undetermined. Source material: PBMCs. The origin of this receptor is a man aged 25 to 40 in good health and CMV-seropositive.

CDR3 amino acids: CATSWGIGTGGGAYEQYF. The CDR3 nucleotides are TGTGCCACCAGCTGGGGTATTGGGACAGGGGGCGGGGCCTACGAGCAGTACTTC. The rearrangement joins TRBV15 to TRBJ2-7; TRBD1 matches at 12 bases. Germline-derived CDR1 and CDR2 are LNHNV and YYDKDF (reference sequence). CDR3 length: 18 residues. The V and J ends lost 5 bases and 2 bases, in that order; junction bases with no gene match: 13.